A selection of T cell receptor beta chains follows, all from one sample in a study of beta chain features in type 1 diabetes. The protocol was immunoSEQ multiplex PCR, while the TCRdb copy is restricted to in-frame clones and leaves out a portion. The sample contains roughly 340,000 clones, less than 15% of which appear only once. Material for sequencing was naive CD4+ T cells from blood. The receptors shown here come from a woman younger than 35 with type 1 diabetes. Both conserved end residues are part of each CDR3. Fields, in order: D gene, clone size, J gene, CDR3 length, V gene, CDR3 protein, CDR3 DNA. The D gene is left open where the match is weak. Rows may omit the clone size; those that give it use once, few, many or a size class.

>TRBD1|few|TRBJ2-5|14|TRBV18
CASSPGTGGETQYF
TGTGCCAGCTCACCCGGGACAGGAGGGGAGACCCAGTACTTC
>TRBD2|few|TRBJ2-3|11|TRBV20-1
CSAQLADTQYF
TGCAGTGCTCAACTAGCGGATACGCAGTATTTT
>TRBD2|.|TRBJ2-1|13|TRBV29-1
CSSGLASYNEQFF
TGCAGCTCTGGACTAGCGTCCTACAATGAGCAGTTCTTC
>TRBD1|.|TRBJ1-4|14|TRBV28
CATLTGASNEKLFF
TGTGCCACCTTAACAGGGGCCTCGAATGAAAAACTGTTTTTT
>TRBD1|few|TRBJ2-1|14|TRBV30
CAWRRTGSYNEQFF
TGTGCCTGGAGAAGGACAGGCTCCTACAATGAGCAGTTCTTC
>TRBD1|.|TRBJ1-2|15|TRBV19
CASSITGALNYGYTF
TGTGCCAGTAGTATCACAGGGGCCCTTAACTATGGCTACACCTTC
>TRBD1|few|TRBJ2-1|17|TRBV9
CASSVSPPGQAGNEQFF
TGTGCCAGCAGCGTCTCCCCCCCGGGACAGGCGGGGAATGAGCAGTTCTTC
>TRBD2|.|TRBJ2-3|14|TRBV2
CASSVASGTDTQYF
TGTGCCAGCAGTGTGGCTAGCGGGACAGATACGCAGTATTTT
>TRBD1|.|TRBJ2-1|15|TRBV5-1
CASSLGGQGANEQFF
TGCGCCAGCAGCTTGGGAGGACAGGGCGCGAATGAGCAGTTCTTC
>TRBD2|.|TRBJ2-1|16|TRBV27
CASSLSRLAGGDEQFF
TGTGCCAGCAGTTTATCGAGACTAGCGGGGGGCGATGAGCAGTTCTTC
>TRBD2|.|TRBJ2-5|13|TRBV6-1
CASSIAGVETQYF
TGTGCCAGCAGTATAGCGGGAGTGGAGACCCAGTACTTC
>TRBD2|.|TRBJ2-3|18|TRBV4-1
CASSQDPGLAGVTDTQYF
TGCGCCAGCAGCCAAGATCCGGGACTAGCGGGGGTCACAGATACGCAGTATTTT
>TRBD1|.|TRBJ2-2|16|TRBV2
CASTTGTGEVTGELFF
TGTGCCAGCACCACAGGGACAGGGGAGGTCACCGGGGAGCTGTTTTTT
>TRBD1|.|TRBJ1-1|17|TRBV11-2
CASSLGLGQGWNTEAFF
TGTGCCAGCAGCTTAGGTCTAGGACAGGGATGGAACACTGAAGCTTTCTTT
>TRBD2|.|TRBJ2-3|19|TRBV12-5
CASGFPGLAGGATTDTQYF
TGTGCTAGTGGTTTCCCGGGACTAGCGGGAGGGGCGACCACAGATACGCAGTATTTT
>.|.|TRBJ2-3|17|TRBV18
CASSPPVGRGIIDTQYF
TGTGCCAGCTCACCACCCGTGGGCCGTGGTATCATAGATACGCAGTATTTT
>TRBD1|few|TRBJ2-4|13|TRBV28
CASSLGQGYIQYF
TGTGCCAGCAGCCTTGGACAGGGGTACATTCAGTACTTC
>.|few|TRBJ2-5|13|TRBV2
CASEIRLQETQYF
TGTGCCAGCGAAATCCGACTCCAAGAGACCCAGTACTTC
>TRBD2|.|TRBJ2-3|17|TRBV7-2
CASSLARLADSTDTQYF
TGTGCCAGCAGCTTAGCTCGACTAGCAGATAGCACAGATACGCAGTATTTT
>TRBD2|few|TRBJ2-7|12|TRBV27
CASQGLASEQYF
TGTGCCAGTCAAGGACTAGCGAGCGAGCAGTACTTC
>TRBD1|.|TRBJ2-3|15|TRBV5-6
CASRPPGQGPDTQYF
TGTGCCAGCAGACCTCCGGGACAGGGGCCCGATACGCAGTATTTT
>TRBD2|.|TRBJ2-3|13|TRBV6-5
CARLPGGPDTQYF
TGTGCCAGACTCCCGGGAGGGCCAGATACGCAGTATTTT
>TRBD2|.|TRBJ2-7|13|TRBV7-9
CASTRTSDGEQYF
TGTGCCAGCACGCGGACTAGCGACGGCGAGCAGTACTTC
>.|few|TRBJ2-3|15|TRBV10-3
CAISRDSDSVDTQYF
TGTGCCATCAGCCGGGACTCCGACTCTGTGGATACGCAGTATTTT
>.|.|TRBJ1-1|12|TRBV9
CASSVGLTEAFF
TGTGCCAGCAGCGTGGGGCTCACTGAAGCTTTCTTT
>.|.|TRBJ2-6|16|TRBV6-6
CASSYPSNSGANVLTF
TGTGCCAGCAGTTACCCTAGCAATTCTGGGGCCAACGTCCTGACTTTC
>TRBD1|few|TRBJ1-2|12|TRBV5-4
CASTRQGFTYTF
TGTGCCAGCACCAGACAGGGATTCACCTACACCTTC
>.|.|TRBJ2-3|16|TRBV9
CASSVGRDRFTDTQYF
TGTGCCAGCAGCGTAGGGCGGGACAGATTCACAGATACGCAGTATTTT
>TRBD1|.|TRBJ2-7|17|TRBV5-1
CASSFHGTGKNSYEQYF
TGCGCCAGCAGCTTCCATGGGACAGGGAAAAACTCCTACGAGCAGTACTTC
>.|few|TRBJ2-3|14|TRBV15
CATSSEAGTDTQYF
TGTGCCACCAGCAGTGAGGCAGGCACAGATACGCAGTATTTT
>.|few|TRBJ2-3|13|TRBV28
CASIAGSTDTQYF
TGTGCCAGCATTGCGGGAAGCACAGATACGCAGTATTTT
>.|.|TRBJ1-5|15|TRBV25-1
CASSESRVGNQPQHF
TGTGCCAGCAGTGAATCCAGGGTTGGCAATCAGCCCCAGCATTTT
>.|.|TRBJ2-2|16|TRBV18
CASSPRNGEYTGELFF
TGTGCCAGCTCACCACGGAACGGGGAATACACCGGGGAGCTGTTTTTT
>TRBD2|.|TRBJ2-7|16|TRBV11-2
CASSAPGLAASYEQYF
TGTGCCAGCAGCGCCCCGGGACTAGCGGCCTCCTACGAGCAGTACTTC
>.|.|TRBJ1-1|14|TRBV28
CASIYRGAGTEAFF
TGTGCCAGCATCTATCGGGGGGCAGGAACTGAAGCTTTCTTT
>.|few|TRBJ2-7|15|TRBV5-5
CASSFSPRQDSEQYF
TGTGCCAGCAGCTTCTCCCCCAGACAGGATTCGGAGCAGTACTTC
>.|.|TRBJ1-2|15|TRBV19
CASSLGGGIGYGYTF
TGTGCCAGTAGCCTAGGGGGGGGGATAGGATATGGCTACACCTTC